Sequencing of this T cell receptor (beta chain) was carried out in a study of shared clonotypes between healthy human individuals (dated by TCRdb to 2020 to 2021). As for the study more broadly: Three men and two women, aged 18 to 49 years, made up the cohort. Per donor, three plates each were used for CD4 naive and CD4 memory, two for CD8 naive, and one for CD8 memory. To increase sequencing depth and limit assay-specific biases, TCR repertoire library preparation and sequencing were carried out by different laboratories using diverse techniques. Blood TCR repertoires of roughly 5 healthy adults were deeply sequenced to estimate repertoire size and the extent of clonotype sharing between individuals. Each donor's leukapheresis produced roughly between roughly 0.85 and 9.5 billion PBMCs. Overall study outcomes, separate from this receptor: Clonotypes shared by all four sorted-subset donors showed higher generation probabilities than non-shared clonotypes. Sampling was limited to blood, and TCR repertoires in tissue likely differ from TCR repertoires in blood. Based on pairwise subsampling, the degree of clonotype sharing among donors was expected to be affected by sequencing depth. Even with the large sequencing depth, rarefaction of the sorted-subset datasets indicated that sequencing was incomplete. Because the study included only a small number of donors, the genetic and exposure-history diversity represented was limited. Across a handful of donors, approximately 5% of naive CD4, approximately 3.6% of naive CD8, roughly 2.2% of memory CD4, and 0.4% of memory CD8 clonotypes were shared. Naive subsets generally had larger estimated clonotype richness than memory subsets.

Taken from cysteine to phenylalanine, the CDR3 has 16 residues. Only the CDR3 region is kept as DNA, spanning 48 bases read in frame from base 1. V and J are trimmed by 0 bases and 6 bases, and the gene matches miss 8 bases of the junction. CDR1 and CDR2 are drawn from the germline V gene: LGHNA, YNFKEQ. TCR CDR3 regions were amplified from genomic DNA by multiplex PCR using the deep immunoSEQ assay. Extracted genomic DNA from each cell subset was distributed evenly across all wells of several immunoSEQ 96-well plates, and each plate was treated as a replicate. Each replicate PCR for sorted subsets received around 200 ng genomic DNA, equal to roughly 30,000 T cell genomes. Purified libraries were measured with a Qubit 3.0 fluorometer, size-checked on a Bioanalyzer 2100, and measured again with the KAPA Library Quantification kit. Each immunoSEQ 96-well plate was sequenced on its own single-read 150-cycle Illumina NextSeq 550 flow cell. As for the original processing: Because the immunoSEQ output included only junctional sequences and no quality scores, the filtering could not be the same as the filtering used for full-length reads. Sequences were annotated with PyIR, a Python wrapper for IgBLAST v1.9, and V/J genes and CDR3 were assigned using IMGT germline references. Reads were filtered out if the reads had weak V/J assignments (E-value above 1e-6), no CDR3, stop codons, out-of-frame junctions, or ambiguous translated residues. V3J clonotypes were defined by identical inferred V gene, J gene, and CDR3 amino acid sequence. Percentage overlap between repertoires was computed as shared unique clonotypes divided by the size of the smaller repertoire. Three approaches were used to assess repertoire richness: RTK rarefaction, the Chao1 estimator, and Recon v2.1 estimates of unobserved clonotypes. Generation probabilities for all TCRbeta clonotypes obtained by the gDNA method from a handful of donors were computed using OLGA. Sourced from immuneACCESS, this table was stored by TCRdb with only in-frame sequences that have V and J called. A share of the clones is absent; for the studies checked, an unresolved V gene accounts for under half, and the remainder has no known explanation. V and J calls plus clone size are reproduced from that table; the DNA served to infer D and trimming. The sample contains a few hundred thousand clones, about 96% of them found a single time. Of the sample, 0.25% to 0.35% falls within the top ten clones.

The donors were healthy, HIV-negative adults who had no recently reported acute infections or vaccinations. Only Caucasian adults living in Nashville, Tennessee, USA were represented among the donors. CD8 memory samples combined magnetically selected CD45RO+ cells with CCR7-negative CD45RA+ effector memory (TemRA) cells. After blood collection by leukapheresis, PBMCs were isolated using Ficoll-Histopaque density gradient centrifugation and then cryopreserved in the vapor phase of liquid nitrogen. Analytical flow cytometry was used to check the purity and quantity of every magnetically sorted T cell population. Genomic DNA was isolated from every sorted fraction and measured by UV absorbance on a Nanodrop 2000c. Note on this clone: Its cognate antigen has yet to be identified. No clone much larger than this one lies a single base away; base qualities are absent.

The chain links TRBV4-2 with TRBJ1-5, with 7 bases in between that match TRBD1. The sequence derives from a man between 25 and 39 years old in good health. The sample comprised memory CD8+ T cells sorted from blood. The sample's cell subset or site label, in plain terms: CD45RO+ cells pooled with CCR7-negative TemRA cells. The nucleotide sequence is TGTGCCAGCAGCCAAGATTGGGGAGGGGGCGGTCAGCCCCAGCATTTT. Its translation is CASSQDWGGGGQPQHF.